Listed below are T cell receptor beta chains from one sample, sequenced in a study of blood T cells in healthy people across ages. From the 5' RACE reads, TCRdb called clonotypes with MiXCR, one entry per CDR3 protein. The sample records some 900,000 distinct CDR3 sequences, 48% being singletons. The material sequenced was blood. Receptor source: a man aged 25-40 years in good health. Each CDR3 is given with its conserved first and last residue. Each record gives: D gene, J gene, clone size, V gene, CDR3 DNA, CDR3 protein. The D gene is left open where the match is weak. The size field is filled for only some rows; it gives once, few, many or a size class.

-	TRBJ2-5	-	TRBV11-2	TGTGCCAGCAGCTCCACGGGTAGCTTACAAGAGACCCAGTACTTC	CASSSTGSLQETQYF
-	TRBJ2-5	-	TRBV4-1	TGCGCCAGCAGCCCACTCGGGGGTAGTAGAGAGACCCAGTACTTC	CASSPLGGSRETQYF
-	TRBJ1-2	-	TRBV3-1	TGTGCCAGCAGCCAAGAGCGCCTGGGGGGGCTTGACTATGGCTACACCTTC	CASSQERLGGLDYGYTF
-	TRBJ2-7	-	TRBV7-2	TGTGCCAGCAGGACCCCCCAGGGTCCAAACGAGCAGTACTTC	CASRTPQGPNEQYF
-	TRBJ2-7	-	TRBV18	TGTGCCAGCTCACCTATGGGGGTTAGCTACGAGCAGTACTTC	CASSPMGVSYEQYF
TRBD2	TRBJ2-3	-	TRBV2	TGTGCCAGCAGTGATTCGTGGCTAGCGGGGGGGCTAAGCACAGATACGCAGTATTTT	CASSDSWLAGGLSTDTQYF
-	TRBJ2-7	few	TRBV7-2	TGTGCCAGCAGCCCCCAAAGCCTATACGAGCAGTACTTC	CASSPQSLYEQYF
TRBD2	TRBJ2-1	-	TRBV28	TGTGCCAGCCATGGGGCTAGCGGGCTATCCTACAATGAGCAGTTCTTC	CASHGASGLSYNEQFF
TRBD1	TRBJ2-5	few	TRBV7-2	TGTGCCAGCAGCTCCAACAGGGGGAGAGAGACCCAGTACTTC	CASSSNRGRETQYF
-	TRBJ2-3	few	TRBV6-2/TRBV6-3	TGTGCCAGCAGTTATTCAAGGGAGGCAGATACGCAGTATTTT	CASSYSREADTQYF
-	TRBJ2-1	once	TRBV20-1	TGCAGTGCCGGCGGGACGAACGGATACAATGAGCAGTTCTTC	CSAGGTNGYNEQFF